These T cell receptor beta chains were read from a single sample in a study of cytomegalovirus exposure and HLA in healthy donors. Produced via immunoSEQ multiplex PCR; TCRdb's table is partial and in-frame only. The table includes about 150,000 clones, 80% detected once. The specimen was PBMCs. These TCRs come from a woman between 35 and 50 years old in good health and CMV-seropositive. The CDR3 runs from the conserved cysteine through the conserved F or W. Not all rows give a size; the values are once, few, many and, for expanded clones, a class.

length | size | V | CDR3
15 | . | TRBV11-1 | CASSLLRGDRDEQFF
18 | few | TRBV11-1 | CASSFAGSGGSYSDTQYF
20 | . | TRBV4-2 | CASSWVAGGEFEMRTGELFF
15 | . | TRBV5-6 | CASSLGQGLSYEQYF
15 | . | TRBV10-2 | CASWGGQGQNTEAFF
16 | . | TRBV18 | CASSQSSGSSYNEQFF
19 | . | TRBV5-4 | CASSLKRDRVLALNTEAFF
14 | . | TRBV5-4 | CASSWRQGRTEAFF
13 | . | TRBV2 | CASSERGNYGYTF
18 | . | TRBV4-2 | CASSQDASPGTGIYEQYF
14 | . | TRBV9 | CASSVEGGPRGYTF
15 | . | TRBV4-1 | CASGGSRGVYNEQFF
15 | once | TRBV6-5 | CASRGGGSGANVLTF
14 | . | TRBV5-4 | CASSFTGGVGEQYF
14 | . | TRBV28 | CASRKTGSIAEQYF
19 | . | TRBV11-3 | CASSLPASGLPRGQDTQYF
17 | . | TRBV19 | CASSIKLAGGPRETQYF
16 | . | TRBV5-5 | CASSLVRGGLEETQYF
13 | . | TRBV6-1 | CASSRDWMYEQYF
15 | once | TRBV11-2 | CASSLSGRAPETQYF
16 | . | TRBV28 | CASSLGARTRGQPQHF
13 | . | TRBV29-1 | CSAEGSGKYEQYF
13 | . | TRBV9 | CASSVSGGYEQYF
15 | few | TRBV5-5 | CASSATGGGEYEQYF
12 | . | TRBV5-1 | CASSLARNEQFF
16 | . | TRBV18 | CASSLKLAGGSYEQYF
12 | . | TRBV27 | CATLGLNTEAFF
16 | . | TRBV6-6 | CASSSASGTGADTQYF
19 | . | TRBV12-5 | CASGPPLVGSLPTFGEQYF